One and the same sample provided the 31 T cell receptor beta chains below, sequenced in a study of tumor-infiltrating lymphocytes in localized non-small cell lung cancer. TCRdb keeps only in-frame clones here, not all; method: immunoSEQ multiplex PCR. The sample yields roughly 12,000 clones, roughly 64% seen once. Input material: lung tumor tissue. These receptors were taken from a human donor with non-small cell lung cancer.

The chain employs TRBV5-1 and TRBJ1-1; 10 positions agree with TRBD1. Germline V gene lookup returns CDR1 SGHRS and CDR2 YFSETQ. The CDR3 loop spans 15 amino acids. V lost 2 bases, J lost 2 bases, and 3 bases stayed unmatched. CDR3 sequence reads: CASSFRDRGNTEAFF. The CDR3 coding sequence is TGCGCCAGCAGCTTCCGGGACAGGGGCAACACTGAAGCTTTCTTT.

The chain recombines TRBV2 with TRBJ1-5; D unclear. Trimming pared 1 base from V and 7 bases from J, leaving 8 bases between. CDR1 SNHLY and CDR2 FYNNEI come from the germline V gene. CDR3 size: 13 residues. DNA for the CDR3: TGTGCCAGCAGTGAAGAGGGAATCCAGCCCCAGCATTTT. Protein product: CASSEEGIQPQHF.

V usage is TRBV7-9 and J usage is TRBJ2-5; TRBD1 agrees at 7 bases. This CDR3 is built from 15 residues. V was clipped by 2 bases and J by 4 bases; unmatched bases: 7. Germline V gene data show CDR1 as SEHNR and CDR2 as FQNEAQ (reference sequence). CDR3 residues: CASSLQGQPRETQYF. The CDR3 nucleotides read TGTGCCAGCAGCTTACAGGGACAGCCCAGAGAGACCCAGTACTTC.

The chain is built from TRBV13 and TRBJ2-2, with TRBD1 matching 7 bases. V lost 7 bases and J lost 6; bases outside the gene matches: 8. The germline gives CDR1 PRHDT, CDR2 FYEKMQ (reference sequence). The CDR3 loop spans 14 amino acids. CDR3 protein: CASTGQVWAGELFF. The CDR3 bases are TGTGCCAGCACTGGACAGGTCTGGGCCGGGGAGCTGTTTTTT.

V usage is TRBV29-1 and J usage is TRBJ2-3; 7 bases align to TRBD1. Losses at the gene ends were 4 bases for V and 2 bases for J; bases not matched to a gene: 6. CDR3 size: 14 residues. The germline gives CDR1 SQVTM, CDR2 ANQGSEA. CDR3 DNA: TGCAGCGTTGTTGGGGACAGTTCCACAGATACGCAGTATTTT. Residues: CSVVGDSSTDTQYF.

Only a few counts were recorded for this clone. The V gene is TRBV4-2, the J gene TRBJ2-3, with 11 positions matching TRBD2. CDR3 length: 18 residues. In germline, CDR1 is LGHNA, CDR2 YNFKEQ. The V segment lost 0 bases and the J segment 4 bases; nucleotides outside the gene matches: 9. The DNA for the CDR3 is TGTGCCAGCAGCCAAGATTGGACACTAGCGGGGGTTTCAGATACGCAGTATTTT. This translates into CASSQDWTLAGVSDTQYF.

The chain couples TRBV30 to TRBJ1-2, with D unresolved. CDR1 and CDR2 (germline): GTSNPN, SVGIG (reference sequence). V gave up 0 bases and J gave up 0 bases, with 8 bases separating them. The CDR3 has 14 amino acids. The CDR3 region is CAWSVYRTNYGYTF. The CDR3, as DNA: TGTGCCTGGAGTGTATACCGTACTAACTATGGCTACACCTTC.

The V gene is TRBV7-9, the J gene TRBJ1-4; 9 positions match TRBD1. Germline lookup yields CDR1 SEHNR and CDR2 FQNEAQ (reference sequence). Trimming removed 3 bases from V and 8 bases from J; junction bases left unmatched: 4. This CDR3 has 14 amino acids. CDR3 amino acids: CASSLGQGLEKLFF. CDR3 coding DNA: TGTGCCAGCAGCTTGGGACAGGGTTTAGAAAAACTGTTTTTT.

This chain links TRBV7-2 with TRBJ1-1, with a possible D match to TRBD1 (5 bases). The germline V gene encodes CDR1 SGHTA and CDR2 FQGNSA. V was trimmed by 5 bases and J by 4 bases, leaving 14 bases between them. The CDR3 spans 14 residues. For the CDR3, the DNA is TGTGCCAGCAGCGGGCCCGGACACCTCACTGAAGCTTTCTTT. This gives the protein CASSGPGHLTEAFF.

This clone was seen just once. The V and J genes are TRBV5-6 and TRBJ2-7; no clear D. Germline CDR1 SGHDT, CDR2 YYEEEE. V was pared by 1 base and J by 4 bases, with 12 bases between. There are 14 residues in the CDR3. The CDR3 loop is CASSLKVVSYEQYF. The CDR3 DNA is TGTGCCAGCAGCTTGAAGGTCGTTAGTTACGAGCAGTACTTC. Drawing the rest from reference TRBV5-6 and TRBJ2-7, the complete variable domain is DAGVTQSPTHLIKTRGQQVTLRCSPKSGHDTVSWYQQALGQGPQFIFQYYEEEERQRGNFPDRFSGHQFPNYSSELNVNALLLGDSALYLCASSLKVVSYEQYFGPGTRLTVT.

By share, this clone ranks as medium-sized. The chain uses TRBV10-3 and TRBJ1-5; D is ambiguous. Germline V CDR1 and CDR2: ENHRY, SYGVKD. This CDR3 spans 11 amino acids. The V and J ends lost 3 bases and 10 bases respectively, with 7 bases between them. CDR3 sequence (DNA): TGTGCCATCAGTGATAGTGGACCCCAGCATTTT. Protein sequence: CAISDSGPQHF.

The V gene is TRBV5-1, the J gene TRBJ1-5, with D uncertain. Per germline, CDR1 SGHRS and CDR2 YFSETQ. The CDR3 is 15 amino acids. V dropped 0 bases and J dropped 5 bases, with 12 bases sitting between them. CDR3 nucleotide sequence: TGCGCCAGCAGCTTGGACACCTCGGGCTATCAGCCCCAGCATTTT. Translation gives CASSLDTSGYQPQHF. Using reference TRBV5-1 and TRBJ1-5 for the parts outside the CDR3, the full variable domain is KAGVTQTPRYLIKTRGQQVTLSCSPISGHRSVSWYQQTPGQGLQFLFEYFSETQRNKGNFPGRFSGRQFSNSRSEMNVSTLELGDSALYLCASSLDTSGYQPQHFGDGTRLSIL.

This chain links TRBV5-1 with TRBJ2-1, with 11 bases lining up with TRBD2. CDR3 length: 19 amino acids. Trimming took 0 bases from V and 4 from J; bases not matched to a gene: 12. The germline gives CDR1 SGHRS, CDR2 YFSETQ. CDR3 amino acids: CASSLDVLAGGRSYNEQFF. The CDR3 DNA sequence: TGCGCCAGCAGCTTGGATGTCCTAGCGGGGGGCCGCTCTTACAATGAGCAGTTCTTC. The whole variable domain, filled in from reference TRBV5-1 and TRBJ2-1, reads KAGVTQTPRYLIKTRGQQVTLSCSPISGHRSVSWYQQTPGQGLQFLFEYFSETQRNKGNFPGRFSGRQFSNSRSEMNVSTLELGDSALYLCASSLDVLAGGRSYNEQFFGPGTRLTVL.

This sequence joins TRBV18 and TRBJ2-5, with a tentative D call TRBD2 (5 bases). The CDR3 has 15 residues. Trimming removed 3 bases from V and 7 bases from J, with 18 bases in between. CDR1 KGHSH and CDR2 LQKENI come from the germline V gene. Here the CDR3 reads CASSPASGIEATQYF. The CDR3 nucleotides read TGTGCCAGCTCACCGGCCTCGGGGATTGAGGCGACCCAGTACTTC. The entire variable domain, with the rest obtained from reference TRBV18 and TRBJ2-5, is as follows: NAGVMQNPRHLVRRRGQEARLRCSPMKGHSHVYWYRQLPEEGLKFMVYLQKENIIDESGMPKERFSAEFPKEGPSILRIQQVVRGDSAAYFCASSPASGIEATQYFGPGTRLLVL.

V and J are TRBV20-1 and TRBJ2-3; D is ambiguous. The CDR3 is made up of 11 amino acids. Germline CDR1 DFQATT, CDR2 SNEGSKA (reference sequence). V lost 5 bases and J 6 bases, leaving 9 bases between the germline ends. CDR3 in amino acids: CSAQSLDTQYF. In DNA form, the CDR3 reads TGCAGTGCTCAAAGTTTGGATACGCAGTATTTT.

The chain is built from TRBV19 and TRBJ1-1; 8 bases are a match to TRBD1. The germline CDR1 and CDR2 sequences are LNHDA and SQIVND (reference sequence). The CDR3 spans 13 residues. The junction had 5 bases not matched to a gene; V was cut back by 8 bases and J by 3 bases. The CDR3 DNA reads TGTGCCAGTCGGGACAGGCGTCACACTGAAGCTTTCTTT. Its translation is CASRDRRHTEAFF.

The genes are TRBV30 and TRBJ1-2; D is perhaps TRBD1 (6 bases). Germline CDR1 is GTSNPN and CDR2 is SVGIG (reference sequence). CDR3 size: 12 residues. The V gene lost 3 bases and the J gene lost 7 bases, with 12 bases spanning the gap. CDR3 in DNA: TGTGCCTGGAGACCGGTGACAGGTGGCTACACCTTC. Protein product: CAWRPVTGGYTF.

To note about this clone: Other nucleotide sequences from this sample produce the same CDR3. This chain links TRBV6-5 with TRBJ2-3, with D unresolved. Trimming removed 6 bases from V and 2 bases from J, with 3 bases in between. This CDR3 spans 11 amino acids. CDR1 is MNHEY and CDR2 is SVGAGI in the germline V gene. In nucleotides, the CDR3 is TGTGCCAGCAGGTCCACAGATACGCAGTATTTT. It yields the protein CASRSTDTQYF.

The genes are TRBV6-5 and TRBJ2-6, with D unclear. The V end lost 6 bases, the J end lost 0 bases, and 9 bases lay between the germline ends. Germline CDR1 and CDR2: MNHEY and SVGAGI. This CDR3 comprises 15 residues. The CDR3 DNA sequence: TGTGCCAGCAGCCGACCGGTCTCTGGGGCCAACGTCCTGACTTTC. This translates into CASSRPVSGANVLTF.

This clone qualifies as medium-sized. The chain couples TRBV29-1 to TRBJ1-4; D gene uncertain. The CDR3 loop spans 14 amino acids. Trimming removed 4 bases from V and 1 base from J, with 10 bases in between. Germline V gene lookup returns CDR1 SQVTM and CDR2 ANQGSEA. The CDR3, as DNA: TGCAGCGTTGGGACGGATGGAACTAATGAAAAACTGTTTTTT. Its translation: CSVGTDGTNEKLFF.

CDR3 in amino acids: CAWSGAPTLETQYF. The CDR3 DNA reads as TGTGCCTGGAGTGGGGCCCCAACCCTTGAGACCCAGTACTTC. This chain uses TRBV30 with TRBJ2-5; D not resolved. Looked up from germline, CDR1 is GTSNPN and CDR2 is SVGIG (reference sequence). The CDR3 spans 14 residues. Between the trimmed V and J ends, which lost 1 base and 5 bases, there was a span of 14 bases.

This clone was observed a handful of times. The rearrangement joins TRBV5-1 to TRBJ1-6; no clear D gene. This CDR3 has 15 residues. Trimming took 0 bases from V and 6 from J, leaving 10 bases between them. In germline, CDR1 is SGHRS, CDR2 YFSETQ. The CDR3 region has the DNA TGCGCCAGCAGCTTGGGGCCCAGCGGTAATTCACCCCTCCACTTT. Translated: CASSLGPSGNSPLHF.

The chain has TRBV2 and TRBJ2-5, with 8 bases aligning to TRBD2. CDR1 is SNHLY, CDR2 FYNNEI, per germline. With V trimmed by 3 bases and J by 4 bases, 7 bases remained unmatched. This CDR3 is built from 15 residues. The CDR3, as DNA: TGTGCCAGCAGTGAGTGGACGGGAGGGGTAGAGACCCAGTACTTC. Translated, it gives CASSEWTGGVETQYF.

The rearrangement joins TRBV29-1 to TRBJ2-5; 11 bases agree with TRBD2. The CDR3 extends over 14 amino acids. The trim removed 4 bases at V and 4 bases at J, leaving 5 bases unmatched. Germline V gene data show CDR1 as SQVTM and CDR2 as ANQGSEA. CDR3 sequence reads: CSVALAGGGETQYF. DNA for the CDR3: TGCAGCGTTGCCCTAGCGGGAGGAGGAGAGACCCAGTACTTC.

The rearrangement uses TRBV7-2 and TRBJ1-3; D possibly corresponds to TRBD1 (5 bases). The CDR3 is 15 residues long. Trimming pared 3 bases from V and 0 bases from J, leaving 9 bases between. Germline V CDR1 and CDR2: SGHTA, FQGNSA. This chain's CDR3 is CASSLQGGSGNTIYF. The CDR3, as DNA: TGTGCCAGCAGCTTGCAGGGAGGCTCTGGAAACACCATATATTTT.

The CDR3 DNA is TGTGCCAGCAGCTTGGCAGGGACATTCGAAAAACTGTTTTTT. This codes for CASSLAGTFEKLFF. This sequence joins TRBV11-2 and TRBJ1-4; TRBD1 might be the D (6 bases). The germline gives CDR1 SGHAT, CDR2 FQNNGV. The CDR3 has 14 amino acids. Trimming removed 3 bases from V and 8 bases from J, with 13 bases in between.

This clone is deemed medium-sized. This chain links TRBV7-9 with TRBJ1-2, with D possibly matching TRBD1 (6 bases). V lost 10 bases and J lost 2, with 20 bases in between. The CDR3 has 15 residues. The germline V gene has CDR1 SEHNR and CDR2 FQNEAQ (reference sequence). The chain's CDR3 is CATRGRGQANYGYTF. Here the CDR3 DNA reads TGTGCCACGAGGGGACGGGGGCAGGCCAACTATGGCTACACCTTC.

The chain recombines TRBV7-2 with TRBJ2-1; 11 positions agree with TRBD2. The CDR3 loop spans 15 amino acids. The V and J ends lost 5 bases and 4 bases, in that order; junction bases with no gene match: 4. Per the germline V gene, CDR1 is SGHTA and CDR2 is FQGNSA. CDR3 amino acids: CASSRGTSGYNEQFF. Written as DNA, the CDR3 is TGTGCCAGCAGCCGAGGGACTAGCGGATACAATGAGCAGTTCTTC.

As DNA, the CDR3 is TGTGCCAGTTCGACACGTACTAATGAAAAACTGTTTTTT. This encodes CASSTRTNEKLFF. The genes are TRBV25-1 and TRBJ1-4; unclear D gene. V was clipped by 9 bases and J by 2 bases, with 10 bases between them. CDR1 MGHDK and CDR2 SYGVNS come from the germline V gene. This CDR3 comprises 13 residues.

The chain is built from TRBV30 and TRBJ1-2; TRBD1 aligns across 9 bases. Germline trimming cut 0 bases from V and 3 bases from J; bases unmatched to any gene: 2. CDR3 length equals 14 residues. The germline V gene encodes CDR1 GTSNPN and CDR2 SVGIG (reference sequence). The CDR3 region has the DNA TGTGCCTGGAGTGTACAGGGGGCAGACTATGGCTACACCTTC. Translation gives CAWSVQGADYGYTF.

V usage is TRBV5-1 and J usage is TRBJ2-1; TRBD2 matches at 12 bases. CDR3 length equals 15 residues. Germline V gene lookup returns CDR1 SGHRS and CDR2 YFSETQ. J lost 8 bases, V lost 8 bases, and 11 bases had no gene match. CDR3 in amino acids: CASTPLAGGLDEQFF. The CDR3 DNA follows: TGCGCCAGTACCCCTCTAGCGGGAGGGCTGGATGAGCAGTTCTTC.